The clone carrying this TCR beta chain was detected a few times. The antigen is not known. An end of the junction does not agree with germline; a read error may underlie this. The sample originates from a study of immune cell composition in non-small cell lung cancer. The germline CDR1 and CDR2 sequences are MGHDK and SYGVNS. The CDR3 spans 11 residues. Points from the study as a whole: Overall clonality, unlike maximal tumour-associated clone frequency, did not predict TIL reactivity. Lung squamous cell carcinoma tumours had significantly higher top 10 clone scores and productive clonality than lung adenocarcinoma.

Profiling relied on immunoSEQ multiplex PCR, and the TCRdb table lists in-frame clones only, not all of them. The sample consists of around 1,500 clones, about four fifths of them appearing once. These data also featured in a second study, about CD4 T cells in lung cancer. That paper notes: Tumor and non-adjacent lung came from curative-intent resections for stage I-III non-small cell lung cancer. Donors, mostly former smokers, were 60 to 69 at blood donation.

The chain has TRBV25-1 and TRBJ1-2; TRBD1 might be the D (6 bases). This clonotype originated in a human donor with non-small cell lung cancer. The sequenced material came from lung tumor tissue. CDR3 nucleotides: TGTGCCAGCAGTGTACGGGACACGTTGCATTTC. Translating it yields CASSVRDTLHF.